Given below is one TCR beta chain in context. This sample was included in a study of control samples from healthy donors and cancer patients. The CDR3 spans 14 residues. The V end lost 4 bases, the J end lost 7 bases, and 16 bases lay between the germline ends. Germline V CDR1 and CDR2: SGHTA, FQGTGA. Assay: immunoSEQ multiplex PCR; the TCRdb copy retains only in-frame clones and omits some. The data contain around 75,000 clones, 92% of them seen just once; the ten biggest clones take up 5.8%. This TCR derives from a woman aged 60 to 75 in good health. Sequencing was carried out using blood. This rearrangement joins TRBV7-3 to TRBJ2-5, with D hard to call. The CDR3 DNA sequence: TGTGCCAGCAGCTCCTTCGACTTAGGCGGGACCCAGTACTTC. It is translated as CASSSFDLGGTQYF.